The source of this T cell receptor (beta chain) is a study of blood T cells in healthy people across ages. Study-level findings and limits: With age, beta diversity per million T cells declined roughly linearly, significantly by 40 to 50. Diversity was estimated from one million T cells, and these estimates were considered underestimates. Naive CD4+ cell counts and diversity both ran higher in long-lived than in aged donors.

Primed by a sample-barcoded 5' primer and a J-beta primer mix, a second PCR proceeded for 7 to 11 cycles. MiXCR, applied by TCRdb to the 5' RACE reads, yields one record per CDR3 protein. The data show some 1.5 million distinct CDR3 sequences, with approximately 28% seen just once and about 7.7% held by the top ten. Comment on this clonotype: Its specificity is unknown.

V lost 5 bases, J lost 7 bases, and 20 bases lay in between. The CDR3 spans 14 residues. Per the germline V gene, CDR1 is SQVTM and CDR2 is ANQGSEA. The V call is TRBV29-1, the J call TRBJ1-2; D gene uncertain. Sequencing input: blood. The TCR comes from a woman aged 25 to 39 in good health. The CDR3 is CSVTSGTLHGGYTF. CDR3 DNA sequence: TGCAGCGTTACCTCGGGTACCTTGCACGGTGGCTACACCTTC.